This note documents a single T cell receptor (beta chain) sequence. This record comes from a study of T cells expressing NK-cell markers. TCRdb reworked the 5' RACE reads into one entry per CDR3 protein, no DNA. This table holds around 550,000 distinct CDR3 sequences. The length of the CDR3 is 14 residues. The sequencing input was blood T cells: a sorted CD56 or NKG2C T cell subset, CD4+ or CD8+ T cells, or bulk PBMC T cells (not recorded which). The TCR was taken from a man aged 18-30 years in good health. The chain is built from TRBV12-3 or TRBV12-4 and TRBJ2-7; TCRdb's D call, TRBD2, is unchecked because there is no DNA. The chain's CDR3 is CASSFSASLYEQYF.